This TCR beta chain was profiled in a study of shared clonotypes between healthy human individuals. Genomic DNA per cell subset filled all wells of several immunoSEQ plates. Generated by immunoSEQ multiplex PCR, the TCRdb table keeps only in-frame clones and is missing some. In the table there are 1.6 million or so clones, approximately 96% of which are singletons. The germline gives CDR1 SQVTM, CDR2 ANQGSEA. The V end was cut by 4 bases, the J end by 5 bases, with 9 bases between. The CDR3 covers 12 residues. This clonotype was sampled from a man younger than 40 in good health. The specimen was naive CD4+ T cells sorted from blood. Subset of the sample: CD45RA+ positively selected. This chain joins TRBV29-1 and TRBJ2-4, with D possibly TRBD1 on 6 matching bases. CDR3 sequence (DNA): TGCAGCGTTGGATCAGGGGAAAACATTCAGTACTTC. Its protein is CSVGSGENIQYF. Variable domain in full (rest from reference TRBV29-1 and TRBJ2-4): SAVISQKPSRDICQRGTSLTIQCQVDSQVTMMFWYRQQPGQSLTLIATANQGSEATYESGFVIDKFPISRPNLTFSTLTVSNMSPEDSSIYLCSVGSGENIQYFGAGTRLSVL.